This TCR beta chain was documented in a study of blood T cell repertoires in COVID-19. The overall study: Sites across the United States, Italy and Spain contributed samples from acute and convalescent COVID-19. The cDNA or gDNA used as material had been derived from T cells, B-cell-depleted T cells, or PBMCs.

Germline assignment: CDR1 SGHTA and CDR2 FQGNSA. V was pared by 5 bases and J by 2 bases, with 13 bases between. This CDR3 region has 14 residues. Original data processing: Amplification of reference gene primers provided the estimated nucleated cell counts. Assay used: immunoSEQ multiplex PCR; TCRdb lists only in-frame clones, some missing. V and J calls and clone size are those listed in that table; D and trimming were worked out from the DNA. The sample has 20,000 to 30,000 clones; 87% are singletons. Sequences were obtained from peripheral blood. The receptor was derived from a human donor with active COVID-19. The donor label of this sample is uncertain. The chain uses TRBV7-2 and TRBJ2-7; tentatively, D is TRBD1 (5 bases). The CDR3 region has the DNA TGTGCCAGCAGCCGCAAGGGGCTCACCTACGAGCAGTACTTC. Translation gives CASSRKGLTYEQYF.